A selection of T cell receptor beta chains follows, all from one sample in a study of blood T cells in healthy people across ages. TCRdb reprocessed the 5' RACE reads via MiXCR and lists one record per CDR3 protein. The top ten hold 6.5% to 8.5% of the sample, which has over 1,200,000 distinct CDR3 sequences, approximately 59% seen once. The specimen was blood. Receptors originate from a man between 18 and 35 years old in good health. The CDR3 runs from the conserved cysteine through the conserved F or W. A D gene is named only where the DNA matches it firmly. Where a row states a size, it is once, few, many or the class of an expanded clone; other rows omit it.

V gene	CDR3 length	D gene	J gene	clone size	CDR3 protein	CDR3 DNA
TRBV4-1	15	NA	TRBJ1-1	NA	CASSQVTGRVTEAFF	TGCGCCAGCAGCCAAGTGACGGGGAGGGTCACTGAAGCTTTCTTT
TRBV4-3	13	NA	TRBJ1-5	NA	CASSQDRQGPQHF	TGCGCCAGCAGCCAAGATAGGCAGGGGCCCCAGCATTTT
TRBV3-1	13	NA	TRBJ1-2	NA	CASSQELHYGYTF	TGTGCCAGCAGCCAAGAACTTCACTATGGCTACACCTTC
TRBV4-1	17	TRBD2	TRBJ2-2	NA	CASSQPGLAGPTGELFF	TGCGCCAGCAGCCAACCGGGACTAGCGGGACCGACCGGGGAGCTGTTTTTT
TRBV4-3	18	TRBD2	TRBJ2-3	NA	CASSQKGTGGGRTDTQYF	TGCGCCAGCAGCCAAAAGGGGACTGGCGGGGGACGCACAGATACGCAGTATTTT
TRBV29-1	14	NA	TRBJ1-4	NA	CSVAPALGREKLFF	TGCAGCGTTGCCCCCGCACTCGGAAGGGAAAAACTGTTTTTT
TRBV7-9	17	TRBD2	TRBJ2-7	NA	CASSKLAGVLQRNEQYF	TGTGCTAGCAGTAAGCTAGCGGGAGTCCTCCAACGCAATGAGCAGTACTTC
TRBV4-1	15	NA	TRBJ2-3	NA	CASSPREASTDTQYF	TGCGCCAGCAGCCCGAGGGAAGCTAGCACAGATACGCAGTATTTT
TRBV28	15	NA	TRBJ2-4	NA	CASSPPGWPPMEQYF	TGTGCCAGCAGCCCCCCTGGATGGCCTCCGATGGAGCAGTACTTC
TRBV7-2	17	TRBD2	TRBJ2-3	few	CASSILPASGSTDTQYF	TGTGCCAGCAGCATCCTCCCGGCTAGCGGTAGCACAGATACGCAGTATTTT
TRBV6-1	14	NA	TRBJ2-1	NA	CASMAGSVRNEQFF	TGTGCCAGCATGGCCGGGAGCGTGCGAAATGAGCAGTTCTTC
TRBV7-2	15	TRBD2	TRBJ2-1	once	CASSYTSGVYNEQFF	TGTGCCAGCAGTTACACTAGCGGGGTTTACAATGAGCAGTTCTTC
TRBV29-1	15	NA	TRBJ2-3	few	CSVVSPGVSTDTQYF	TGCAGCGTTGTATCTCCAGGGGTTAGCACAGATACGCAGTATTTT
TRBV13	16	TRBD2	TRBJ2-7	NA	CASSPGGLAYSYEQYF	TGTGCCAGCAGCCCTGGAGGACTAGCGTACTCCTACGAGCAGTACTTC
TRBV6-5	12	NA	TRBJ1-1	NA	CASIVGGTEAFF	TGTGCCAGCATTGTTGGGGGTACTGAAGCTTTCTTT
TRBV20-1	12	NA	TRBJ2-3	NA	CSAHDNTDTQYF	TGCAGTGCCCATGACAACACAGATACGCAGTATTTT
TRBV20-1	17	NA	TRBJ1-4	NA	CSATSYGGRSANEKLFF	TGCAGTGCCACAAGTTACGGGGGGCGATCGGCTAATGAAAAACTGTTTTTT
TRBV27	16	NA	TRBJ2-5	NA	CASSLSQYVERNEQYF	TGTGCCAGCAGTTTATCGCAGTATGTAGAGCGGAATGAGCAGTACTTC
TRBV29-1	16	TRBD1	TRBJ2-3	NA	CSVQLAVGQATDTQYF	TGCAGCGTTCAACTGGCCGTGGGACAGGCAACGGATACGCAGTATTTT
TRBV5-4	17	TRBD2	TRBJ2-7	NA	CASSLGLAGGPFYEQYF	TGTGCCAGCAGCTTGGGACTAGCGGGGGGGCCCTTCTACGAGCAGTACTTC
TRBV5-1	14	NA	TRBJ2-3	NA	CASSRLGNTDTQYF	TGCGCCAGCAGCCGGTTGGGCAACACAGATACGCAGTATTTT
TRBV2	13	NA	TRBJ2-3	NA	CASTQNARDTQYF	TGTGCCAGCACCCAGAATGCGAGAGATACGCAGTATTTT
TRBV6-2/TRBV6-3	15	TRBD2	TRBJ2-1	NA	CASTLYREGNNEQFF	TGTGCCAGCACCCTTTACCGGGAGGGCAACAATGAGCAGTTCTTC
TRBV20-1	13	NA	TRBJ2-7	few	CSARDPQQHEQYF	TGCAGTGCTAGAGATCCCCAGCAGCACGAGCAGTACTTC
TRBV12-3/TRBV12-4	12	TRBD2	TRBJ2-4	NA	CASTGRGNIQYF	TGTGCCAGCACCGGGAGGGGTAACATTCAGTACTTC
TRBV2	15	NA	TRBJ2-7	NA	CASSATEMGQYEQYF	TGTGCCAGCAGTGCCACGGAGATGGGGCAGTACGAGCAGTACTTC
TRBV30	14	NA	TRBJ1-4	once	CAWSVRGIRGKLFF	TGTGCCTGGAGTGTACGTGGGATTAGGGGAAAACTGTTTTTT
TRBV18	14	NA	TRBJ1-1	NA	CASSPYFTIPEAFF	TGTGCCAGCTCACCATATTTCACCATTCCTGAAGCTTTCTTT
TRBV7-9	12	NA	TRBJ1-1	NA	CASSLEAGEAFF	TGTGCCAGCAGCTTAGAGGCGGGGGAAGCTTTCTTT
TRBV13	12	NA	TRBJ2-4	NA	CASSSTGPIQYF	TGTGCCAGCAGCTCGACAGGCCCCATTCAGTACTTC
TRBV7-9	16	NA	TRBJ2-7	NA	CASSLETTRSSYEQYF	TGTGCCAGCAGCTTAGAAACTACCCGAAGCTCCTACGAGCAGTACTTC
TRBV29-1	13	NA	TRBJ2-2	few	CSVEGQYTGELFF	TGCAGCGTTGAGGGGCAGTACACCGGGGAGCTGTTTTTT
TRBV3-1	15	NA	TRBJ1-1	NA	CASSQGSSRNTEAFF	TGTGCCAGCAGCCAGGGGTCATCTCGGAACACTGAAGCTTTCTTT
TRBV29-1	14	NA	TRBJ2-6	NA	CSVDWGAGANVLTF	TGCAGCGTTGATTGGGGGGCCGGGGCCAACGTCCTGACTTTC
TRBV11-2	15	TRBD1	TRBJ2-1	NA	CASSSIRGTYNEQFF	TGTGCCAGCAGCTCCATCAGGGGGACCTACAATGAGCAGTTCTTC
TRBV3-1	17	TRBD2	TRBJ2-3	few	CASSPRRTSGRTDTQYF	TGTGCCAGCAGCCCAAGACGGACTAGCGGGAGAACAGATACGCAGTATTTT
TRBV7-9	13	NA	TRBJ1-5	many	CASSVYSNQPQHF	TGTGCCAGCAGTGTTTATAGCAATCAGCCCCAGCATTTT
TRBV5-1	15	TRBD1	TRBJ2-5	NA	CASSGGQAGMETQYF	TGCGCCAGCAGCGGGGGACAGGCGGGAATGGAGACCCAGTACTTC
TRBV6-5	15	NA	TRBJ2-1	NA	CASSSTGTTDNEQFF	TGTGCCAGCAGCTCAACAGGGACCACTGACAATGAGCAGTTCTTC
TRBV11-2	14	NA	TRBJ1-2	few	CASSLDVVAYGYTF	TGTGCCAGCAGCTTAGATGTGGTCGCCTATGGCTACACCTTC
TRBV27	13	NA	TRBJ2-7	NA	CASSSGMPYEQYF	TGTGCCAGCAGTTCAGGGATGCCCTACGAGCAGTACTTC
TRBV11-2	17	NA	TRBJ2-3	NA	CASSFRPGTGPTDTQYF	TGTGCCAGCAGTTTCCGCCCCGGGACTGGACCGACCGATACGCAGTATTTT
TRBV6-6	15	NA	TRBJ2-7	NA	CASSYSKGEGYEQYF	TGTGCCAGCAGTTACTCGAAGGGGGAAGGGTACGAGCAGTACTTC
TRBV24-1	13	TRBD2	TRBJ2-7	NA	CATSGAGTYEQYF	TGTGCCACCAGTGGAGCGGGGACCTACGAGCAGTACTTC
TRBV5-5	13	NA	TRBJ2-3	many	CASSLWGEDTQYF	TGTGCCAGCAGCTTGTGGGGAGAAGATACGCAGTATTTT
TRBV7-9	13	NA	TRBJ2-5	NA	CASSLSPDETQYF	TGTGCCAGCAGCTTAAGTCCTGACGAGACCCAGTACTTC
TRBV3-1	14	NA	TRBJ2-1	NA	CASSRPGFYNEQFF	TGTGCCAGCAGCCGTCCGGGATTTTACAATGAGCAGTTCTTC
TRBV6-6	16	TRBD1	TRBJ2-1	NA	CASSQEPGGFLVEQFF	TGCGCCAGCAGCCAAGAGCCAGGGGGCTTTTTGGTTGAGCAGTTCTTC
TRBV2	16	TRBD1	TRBJ2-7	once	CASSEGDRAYLYEQYF	TGTGCCAGCAGTGAAGGGGACAGGGCTTACCTCTACGAGCAGTACTTC
TRBV6-5	12	NA	TRBJ2-6	few	CASSPATNVLTF	TGTGCCAGCAGTCCCGCTACCAACGTCCTGACTTTC
TRBV12-5	13	NA	TRBJ2-1	once	CASGLGWPNEQFF	TGTGCTAGTGGTTTGGGTTGGCCCAATGAGCAGTTCTTC
TRBV20-1	15	TRBD1	TRBJ1-2	NA	CSARDRGGSGYGYTF	TGCAGTGCTCGGGACAGGGGTGGTAGTGGCTATGGCTACACCTTC
TRBV9	14	NA	TRBJ2-5	NA	CASSVATRRETQYF	TGTGCCAGCAGCGTAGCTACGAGAAGGGAGACCCAGTACTTC
TRBV12-3/TRBV12-4	14	NA	TRBJ2-5	NA	CASAQTAIQETQYF	TGTGCCAGCGCACAGACCGCCATCCAAGAGACCCAGTACTTC
TRBV27	13	NA	TRBJ1-1	few	CASRTLAEPEAFF	TGTGCCAGCAGGACTCTAGCAGAACCTGAAGCTTTCTTT